This record looks at one T cell receptor beta chain sequence and its context. Its target is not known. TCRdb reprocessed the multiplex PCR reads with MiXCR, giving one entry per CDR3 protein. This table has more than 85,000 distinct CDR3 sequences, around 21% appearing once. Samples came from axillary lymph nodes draining the breast cancer. The sample originates from a study of breast tumors, draining lymph nodes, adjacent tissues. The germline CDR1 and CDR2 sequences are SGHRS and YFSETQ. Trimming took off 0 bases at V and 0 bases at J, with 9 bases between the two ends. This CDR3 is built from 15 residues. Study conclusions and caveats: Tumor T cell lymph node origin was a supported hypothesis, not proven. Tumor repertoires ranked between lymph nodes and nontumor tissue in diversity, with V and J gene preferences. Findings are consistent with lymph node origin and intratumoral expansion of most tumor T cells. Luminal-like breast cancer showed significantly greater tumor-nontumor repertoire similarity than basal-like breast cancer did.

J is TRBJ2-5 and V is TRBV5-1, with a possible D match to TRBD2 (5 bases). Sequenced input: axillary lymph node tissue. The sequence was obtained from a female donor with breast cancer. Some clones in this sample may be carry-over from other donors' samples. The CDR3 bases are TGCGCCAGCAGCTTGGCCGGGCGGGACCAAGAGACCCAGTACTTC. Encoded protein: CASSLAGRDQETQYF.